The 21 T cell receptor beta chains in this list originate from one sample, sequenced in a study of breast tumors, draining lymph nodes, adjacent tissues. TCRdb independently ran MiXCR on the multiplex PCR reads; one entry per CDR3 protein. The sample has about 270,000 distinct CDR3 sequences, around 31% seen once. The lymph nodes were axillary draining lymph nodes from breast cancer patients. Sequences were obtained from axillary lymph node tissue. The receptors derive from a female donor with breast cancer. Some clones in this sample may be carry-over from other donors' samples.

This clonotype was seen only a few times. A much larger clone differs by one base, so this may be a read error. For the CDR3, the DNA is TGCGCCAGCAGCGGCCGAGACAGAGTCTTCGCGAACACCGGGGAGCTGTTTTTT. Protein: CASSGRDRVFANTGELFF. The V gene is TRBV5-1, the J gene TRBJ2-2, with a tentative D call TRBD1 (5 bases). The CDR3 loop spans 18 amino acids. Trimming took off 4 bases at V and 0 bases at J, with 19 bases between the two ends. Germline loops: CDR1 SGHRS, CDR2 YFSETQ.

With regard to this clonotype: Since a much larger clone is just one base distant, this may be a read error. This chain uses TRBV11-2 with TRBJ2-5; maybe TRBD2 (7 bases). Per the germline V gene, CDR1 is SGHAT and CDR2 is FQNNGV. The CDR3 runs 16 residues. The V end was cut by 2 bases, the J end by 0 bases, with 13 bases between. The CDR3 DNA reads TGTGCCAGCAGCTTAAGGGGGGGGCCCGACCAAGAGACCCAGTACTTC. This sequence encodes CASSLRGGPDQETQYF.

The V gene is TRBV28, the J gene TRBJ1-2; tentatively, D is TRBD1 (5 bases). The CDR3 length is 15 residues. Between the trimmed V and J ends, which lost 2 bases and 7 bases, there was a span of 17 bases. Germline loops: CDR1 MDHEN, CDR2 SYDVKM. The CDR3 sequence: CASSLGQGLTCGYTF. The CDR3 DNA reads as TGTGCCAGCAGTTTAGGGCAGGGACTCACCTGTGGCTACACCTTC.

This clonotype was observed once. A read error may explain this, as a much larger clone is one base away. The V and J genes are TRBV6-1 and TRBJ1-2, with D possibly being TRBD1 (5 bases). Trimming shortened V by 5 bases and J by 7 bases, and 17 bases separated the two germline ends. The CDR3 consists of 14 residues. Germline CDR1 MNHNS, CDR2 SASEGT. CDR3 bases: TGTGCCAGCAGTCAGGGATGGGGCGCGGGTGGCTACACCTTC. The encoded protein is CASSQGWGAGGYTF.

This clonotype was seen many times. The V call is TRBV12-3 or TRBV12-4, the J call TRBJ2-1; 8 bases are shared with TRBD2. Trimming took 6 bases from V and 14 from J; bases not matched to a gene: 9. The CDR3 length is 12 residues. CDR3 in DNA: TGTGCCAGCAGGGGCCCCGGGACTAGTAAGTTCTTC. Translated: CASRGPGTSKFF.

This clonotype came up a few times. The rearrangement joins TRBV7-2 to TRBJ2-1; a weak D match, TRBD1 (6 bases). Trimming removed 6 bases at V and 1 base at J, with 19 bases between. This CDR3 spans 17 amino acids. Germline V lookup: CDR1 SGHTA, CDR2 FQGNSA. CDR3: CASRRTLQGKSYNEQFF. The DNA of the CDR3 is TGTGCCAGCAGACGCACCCTACAGGGAAAGTCCTACAATGAGCAGTTCTTC.

This chain links TRBV3-1 with TRBJ2-5; possible D gene TRBD1, 6 bases. The V end lost 4 bases, the J end lost 4 bases, and 10 bases lay between the germline ends. The germline V gene has CDR1 LGHDT and CDR2 YNNKEL (reference sequence). This CDR3 region has 13 residues. As DNA, the CDR3 is TGTGCCAGCAGCCCCCTGGGGGCAGAGACCCAGTACTTC. It specifies CASSPLGAETQYF.

This clonotype has only one observation. The J gene is TRBJ2-3, the V gene TRBV25-1, with 7 nucleotides matching TRBD1. V shed 4 bases and J 6 bases; nucleotides not matched to a gene: 13. Germline V CDR1 and CDR2: MGHDK, SYGVNS. This CDR3 is 16 amino acids long. CDR3 bases: TGTGCCAGCAGTGCTAGAGATCAAAGGGGGCGGGATACGCAGTATTTT. Residues: CASSARDQRGRDTQYF. Based on the CDR3 plus reference TRBV25-1 and TRBJ2-3, the full variable domain is EADIYQTPRYLVIGTGKKITLECSQTMGHDKMYWYQQDPGMELHLIHYSYGVNSTEKGDLSSESTVSRIRTEHFPLTLESARPSHTSQYLCASSARDQRGRDTQYFGPGTRLTVL.

The chain employs TRBV18 and TRBJ2-7; D not resolved. CDR1 and CDR2 (germline): KGHSH, LQKENI. The CDR3 loop spans 13 amino acids. V was clipped by 2 bases and J by 6 bases, with 11 bases between them. For the CDR3, the DNA is TGTGCCAGCTCACCAACGCTGCCCCGCGAGCAGTACTTC. Translation gives CASSPTLPREQYF.

J is TRBJ1-5 and V is TRBV20-1; 11 positions agree with TRBD1. CDR3 size: 15 residues. J gave up 3 bases and V 6 bases, and 7 bases lay outside the gene matches. In germline, CDR1 is DFQATT, CDR2 SNEGSKA (reference sequence). This CDR3 is CSAPDRGRFNQPQHF. The CDR3 nucleotides read TGCAGTGCCCCGGACAGGGGGCGTTTCAATCAGCCCCAGCATTTT.

This clonotype was counted only a few times. A clone one base away is much larger, so this may be a read error. This chain joins TRBV7-9 and TRBJ2-1; no definite D call. The CDR3 totals 15 residues. Per the germline V gene, CDR1 is SEHNR and CDR2 is FQNEAQ (reference sequence). CDR3 coding DNA: TGTGCCAGCAGCTTAGGGCCAGACTTCTACAATGAGCAGCTCTTC. Its translation is CASSLGPDFYNEQLF.

This clonotype turned up a few times. J is TRBJ2-2 and V is TRBV30, with 8 bases that match TRBD1. Germline-derived CDR1 and CDR2 are GTSNPN and SVGIG (reference sequence). This CDR3 spans 15 amino acids. V shed 3 bases, J shed 5 bases, and the junction held 8 bases outside the gene matches. The CDR3 is CAWSNGQGGTGELFF. The CDR3 nucleotides read TGTGCCTGGAGCAACGGACAGGGCGGGACCGGGGAGCTGTTTTTT.

This clonotype was observed many times. This sequence joins TRBV7-2 and TRBJ1-2, with a tentative D call TRBD1 (6 bases). Per germline, CDR1 SGHTA and CDR2 FQGNSA. Deletions cut 7 bases from V and 5 bases from J, with 20 bases between. This CDR3 has 15 residues. The CDR3 protein is CASTQPGTRPYGYTF. CDR3 coding DNA: TGTGCCAGCACCCAACCCGGGACACGGCCGTATGGCTACACCTTC.

This clonotype was counted many times. The chain recombines TRBV12-3 or TRBV12-4 with TRBJ1-2; the D gene is possibly TRBD1 (6 bases). The V and J ends lost 10 bases and 8 bases respectively, with 20 bases between them. The CDR3 has 13 residues. The CDR3 loop reads CATTGGGAKGYTF. The CDR3 region has the DNA TGTGCCACAACTGGGGGGGGGGCGAAAGGCTACACCTTC.

This clonotype was seen at least ten times. The chain is built from TRBV5-6 and TRBJ1-4; D is possibly TRBD1 (5 bases). V shed 3 bases and J shed 8 bases, with 20 bases lying between them. The CDR3 sequence is 16 residues long. CDR1 and CDR2 from the germline V gene are SGHDT and YYEEEE. The CDR3, as DNA: TGTGCCAGCAGCTCTACCGGGACTCGGGGAGGGGAAAAACTGTTTTTT. It codes for CASSSTGTRGGEKLFF. Together with reference TRBV5-6 and TRBJ1-4, the CDR3 gives the full variable domain: DAGVTQSPTHLIKTRGQQVTLRCSPKSGHDTVSWYQQALGQGPQFIFQYYEEEERQRGNFPDRFSGHQFPNYSSELNVNALLLGDSALYLCASSSTGTRGGEKLFFGSGTQLSVL.

There are many counts of this clonotype. The chain employs TRBV19 and TRBJ1-3; no clear D. CDR1 LNHDA and CDR2 SQIVND come from the germline V gene (reference sequence). Trimming removed 6 bases at V and 1 base at J, with 10 bases between. The CDR3 consists of 14 residues. The CDR3 DNA reads as TGTGCCAGTAGCTCAGGTTCATCTGGAAACACCATATATTTT. It is translated as CASSSGSSGNTIYF.

This clonotype has only a few counts. The DNA for the CDR3 is TGTGCCCTAGGGACTAGCGGGAGGGCTCTAGGGTACAATGAGCAGTTCTTC. It is translated as CALGTSGRALGYNEQFF. The chain combines TRBV7-2 with TRBJ2-1; 16 positions agree with TRBD2. The CDR3 is 17 amino acids. V lost 11 bases to trimming and J lost 4 bases; unmatched junction nucleotides: 11. CDR1 is SGHTA and CDR2 is FQGNSA in the germline V gene.

This clonotype was seen at least ten times. The rearrangement links TRBV20-1 to TRBJ1-5, with D possibly TRBD1 on 5 matching bases. The CDR3 sequence is 13 residues long. From germline, CDR1 is DFQATT and CDR2 SNEGSKA (reference sequence). V was pared by 0 bases and J by 4 bases, with 7 bases between. The CDR3 sequence: CSARDWGNQPQHF. In DNA, the CDR3 is TGCAGTGCTAGAGATTGGGGGAATCAGCCCCAGCATTTT.

This clonotype occurred many times. The chain carries TRBV5-1 and TRBJ2-1, with 7 bases identical to TRBD1. From germline, CDR1 is SGHRS and CDR2 YFSETQ. The CDR3 length is 15 residues. Germline trimming cut 4 bases from V and 3 bases from J; bases unmatched to any gene: 7. CDR3 region: CASSLPTGNYNEQFF. The CDR3 DNA is TGCGCCAGCAGCCTGCCGACAGGGAACTACAATGAGCAGTTCTTC.

This clonotype was detected ten times or more. The chain recombines TRBV19 with TRBJ2-6; 7 bases match TRBD2. The CDR3 sequence is 18 residues long. Trimming removed 5 bases from V and 0 bases from J; junction bases left unmatched: 10. Germline V gene data show CDR1 as LNHDA and CDR2 as SQIVND (reference sequence). In DNA form, the CDR3 reads TGTGCCAGTAGTCCCGGGGAGGGCCCTAGCTCTGGGGCCAACGTCCTGACTTTC. Protein product: CASSPGEGPSSGANVLTF.

The chain couples TRBV3-1 to TRBJ2-7; no clear D. V lost 3 bases, J lost 3 bases, and 6 bases lay in between. This CDR3 has 12 residues. The germline CDR1 and CDR2 sequences are LGHDT and YNNKEL (reference sequence). CDR3 region: CASSHGNYEQYF. In DNA, the CDR3 is TGTGCCAGCAGCCATGGTAACTACGAGCAGTACTTC.